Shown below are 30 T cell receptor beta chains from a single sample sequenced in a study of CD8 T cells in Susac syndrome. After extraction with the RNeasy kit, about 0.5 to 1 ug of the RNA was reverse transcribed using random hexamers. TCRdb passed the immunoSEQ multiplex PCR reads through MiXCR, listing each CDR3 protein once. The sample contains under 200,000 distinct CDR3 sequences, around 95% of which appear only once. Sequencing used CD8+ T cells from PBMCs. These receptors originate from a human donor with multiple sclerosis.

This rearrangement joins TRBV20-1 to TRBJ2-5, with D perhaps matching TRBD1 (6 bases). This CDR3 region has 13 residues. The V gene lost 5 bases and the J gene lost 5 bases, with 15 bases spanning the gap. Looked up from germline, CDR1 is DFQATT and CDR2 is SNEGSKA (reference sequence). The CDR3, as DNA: TGCAGTGCTCTTACAGGGAACGGTGAGACCCAGTACTTC. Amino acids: CSALTGNGETQYF.

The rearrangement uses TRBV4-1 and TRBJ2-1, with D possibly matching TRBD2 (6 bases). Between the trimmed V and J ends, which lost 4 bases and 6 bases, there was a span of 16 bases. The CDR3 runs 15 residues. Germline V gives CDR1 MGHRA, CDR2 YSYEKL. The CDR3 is CASSPEAGRFNEQFF. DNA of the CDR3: TGCGCCAGCAGCCCTGAGGCGGGGCGGTTCAATGAGCAGTTCTTC.

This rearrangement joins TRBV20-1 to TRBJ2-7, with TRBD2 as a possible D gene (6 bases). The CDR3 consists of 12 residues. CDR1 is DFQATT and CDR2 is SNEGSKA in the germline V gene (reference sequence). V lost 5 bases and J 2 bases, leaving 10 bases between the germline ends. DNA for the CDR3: TGCAGTGCTTTCGGGGGAACCTACGAGCAGTACTTC. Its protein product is CSAFGGTYEQYF.

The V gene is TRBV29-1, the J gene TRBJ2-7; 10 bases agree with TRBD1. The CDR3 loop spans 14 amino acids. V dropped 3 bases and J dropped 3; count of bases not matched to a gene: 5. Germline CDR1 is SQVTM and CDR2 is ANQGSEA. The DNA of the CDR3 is TGCAGCGTTGAGGGGGGACAGGGGTTCTACGAGCAGTACTTC. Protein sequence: CSVEGGQGFYEQYF.

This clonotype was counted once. This chain's CDR3 is CSVVAGGYNEQFF. For the CDR3, the DNA is TGCAGCGTGGTAGCGGGAGGATACAATGAGCAGTTCTTC. The chain links TRBV29-1 to TRBJ2-1; 10 bases line up with TRBD2. This CDR3 spans 13 amino acids. V was pared by 6 bases and J by 4 bases, with 3 bases of the junction left unmatched. Germline-derived CDR1 and CDR2 are SQVTM and ANQGSEA.

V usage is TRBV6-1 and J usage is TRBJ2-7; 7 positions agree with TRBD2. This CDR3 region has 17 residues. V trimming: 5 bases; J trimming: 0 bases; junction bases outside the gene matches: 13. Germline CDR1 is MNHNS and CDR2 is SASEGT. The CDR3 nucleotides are TGTGCCAGCAGTCGCGATCGGACTAGATCAAGCTCCTACGAGCAGTACTTC. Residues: CASSRDRTRSSSYEQYF.

CDR3 loop: CATEELMNTEAFF. DNA for the CDR3: TGTGCCACCGAGGAGCTGATGAACACTGAAGCTTTCTTT. This sequence joins TRBV12-3 or TRBV12-4 and TRBJ1-1; no firm D call. CDR3 length: 13 residues. Trimming stripped 10 bases from V and 0 bases from J, with 12 bases between.

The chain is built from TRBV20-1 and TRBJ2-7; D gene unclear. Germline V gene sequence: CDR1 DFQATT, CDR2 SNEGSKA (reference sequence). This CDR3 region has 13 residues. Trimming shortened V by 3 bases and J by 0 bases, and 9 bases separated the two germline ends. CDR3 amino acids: CSASPTSSYEQYF. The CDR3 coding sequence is TGCAGTGCTAGTCCTACAAGCTCCTACGAGCAGTACTTC.

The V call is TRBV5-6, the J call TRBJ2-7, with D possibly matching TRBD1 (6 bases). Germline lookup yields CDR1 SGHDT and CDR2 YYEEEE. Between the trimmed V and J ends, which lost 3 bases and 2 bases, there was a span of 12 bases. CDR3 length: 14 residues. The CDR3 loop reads CASSSGEGAYEQYF. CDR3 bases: TGTGCCAGCAGCTCAGGAGAGGGGGCCTACGAGCAGTACTTC.

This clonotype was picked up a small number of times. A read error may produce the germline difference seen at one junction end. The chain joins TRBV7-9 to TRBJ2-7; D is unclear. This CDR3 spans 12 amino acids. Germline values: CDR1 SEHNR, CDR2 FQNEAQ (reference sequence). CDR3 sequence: CASSLAPYEQYF. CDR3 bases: TGTGCCAGCAGTTTAGCCCCCTACGAGCAGTACTTC.

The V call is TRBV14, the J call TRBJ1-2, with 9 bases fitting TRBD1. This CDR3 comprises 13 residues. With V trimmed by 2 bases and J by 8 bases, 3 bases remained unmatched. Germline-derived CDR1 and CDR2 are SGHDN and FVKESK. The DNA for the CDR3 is TGTGCCAGCAGCCAAACAGGGGGCAGGGGCTACACCTTC. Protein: CASSQTGGRGYTF.

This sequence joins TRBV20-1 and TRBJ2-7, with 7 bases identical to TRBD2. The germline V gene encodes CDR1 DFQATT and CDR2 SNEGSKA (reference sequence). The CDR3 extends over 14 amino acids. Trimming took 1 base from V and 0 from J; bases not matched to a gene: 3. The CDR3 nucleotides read TGCAGTGCTAGAGGGGACTATGGCTCCTACGAGCAGTACTTC. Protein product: CSARGDYGSYEQYF.

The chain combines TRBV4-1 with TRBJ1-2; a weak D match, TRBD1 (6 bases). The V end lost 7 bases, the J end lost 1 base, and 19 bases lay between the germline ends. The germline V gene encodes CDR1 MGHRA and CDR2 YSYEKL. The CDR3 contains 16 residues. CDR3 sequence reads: CASKQVGGPINYGYTF. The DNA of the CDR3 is TGCGCCAGCAAACAGGTCGGGGGGCCCATTAACTATGGCTACACCTTC.

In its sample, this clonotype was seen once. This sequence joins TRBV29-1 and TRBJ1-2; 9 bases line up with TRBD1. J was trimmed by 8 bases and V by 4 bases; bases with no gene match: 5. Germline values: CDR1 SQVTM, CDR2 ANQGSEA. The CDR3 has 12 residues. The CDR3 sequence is CSVVGQGGGYTF. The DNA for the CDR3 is TGCAGCGTTGTGGGACAGGGAGGCGGCTACACCTTC.

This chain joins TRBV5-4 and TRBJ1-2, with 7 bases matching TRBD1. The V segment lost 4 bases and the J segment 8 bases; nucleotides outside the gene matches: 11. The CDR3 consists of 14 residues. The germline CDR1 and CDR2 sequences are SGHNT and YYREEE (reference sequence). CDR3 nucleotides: TGTGCCAGCAGCGAGAGGTCAGGGGGGCCGGGCTACACCTTC. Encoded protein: CASSERSGGPGYTF.

CDR3 amino acids: CASSELGNLENIQYF. CDR3 coding DNA: TGTGCCAGCAGTGAGTTGGGAAACCTTGAAAACATTCAGTACTTC. The chain has TRBV2 and TRBJ2-4; D gene uncertain. Germline V lookup: CDR1 SNHLY, CDR2 FYNNEI. CDR3 length: 15 amino acids. Deletions cut 3 bases from V and 5 bases from J, with 14 bases between.

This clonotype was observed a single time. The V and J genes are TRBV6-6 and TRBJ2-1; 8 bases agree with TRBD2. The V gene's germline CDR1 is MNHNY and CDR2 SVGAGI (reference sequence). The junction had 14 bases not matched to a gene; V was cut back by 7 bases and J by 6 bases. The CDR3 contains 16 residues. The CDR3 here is CASTLFSGGSRNEQFF. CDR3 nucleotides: TGTGCCAGCACCCTATTCAGCGGGGGAAGTCGCAATGAGCAGTTCTTC.

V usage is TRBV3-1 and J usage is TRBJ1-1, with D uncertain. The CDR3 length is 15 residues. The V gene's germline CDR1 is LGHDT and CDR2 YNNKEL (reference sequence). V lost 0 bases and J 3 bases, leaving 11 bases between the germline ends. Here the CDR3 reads CASSQDLLADTEAFF. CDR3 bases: TGTGCCAGCAGCCAAGATCTGCTAGCGGACACTGAAGCTTTCTTT.

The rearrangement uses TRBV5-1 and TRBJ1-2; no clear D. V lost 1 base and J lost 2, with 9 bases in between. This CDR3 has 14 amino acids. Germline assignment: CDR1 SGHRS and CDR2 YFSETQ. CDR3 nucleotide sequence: TGCGCCAGCAGCTTGTCTAAATTGAACTATGGCTACACCTTC. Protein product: CASSLSKLNYGYTF.

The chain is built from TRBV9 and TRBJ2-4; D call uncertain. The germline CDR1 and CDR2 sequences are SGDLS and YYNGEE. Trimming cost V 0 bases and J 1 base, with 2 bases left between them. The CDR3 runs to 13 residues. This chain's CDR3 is CASSVGAKNIQYF. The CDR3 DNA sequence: TGTGCCAGCAGCGTAGGGGCCAAAAACATTCAGTACTTC.

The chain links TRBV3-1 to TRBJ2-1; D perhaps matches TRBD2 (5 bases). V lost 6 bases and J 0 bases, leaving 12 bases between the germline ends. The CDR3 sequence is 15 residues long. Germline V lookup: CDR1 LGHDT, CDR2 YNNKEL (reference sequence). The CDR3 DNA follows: TGTGCCAGCAGTACCGGGGTGAGCTCCTACAATGAGCAGTTCTTC. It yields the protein CASSTGVSSYNEQFF.

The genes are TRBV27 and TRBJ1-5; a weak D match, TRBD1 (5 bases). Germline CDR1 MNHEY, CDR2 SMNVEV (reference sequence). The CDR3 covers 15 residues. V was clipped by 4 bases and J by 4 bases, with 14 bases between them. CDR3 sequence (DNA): TGTGCCAGCAGTTCCAGACAGATTCCTAATCAGCCCCAGCATTTT. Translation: CASSSRQIPNQPQHF.

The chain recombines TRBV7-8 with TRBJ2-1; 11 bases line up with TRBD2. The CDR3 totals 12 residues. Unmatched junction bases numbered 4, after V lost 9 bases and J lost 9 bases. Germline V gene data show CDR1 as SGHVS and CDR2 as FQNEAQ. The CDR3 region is CASSGRAPEQFF. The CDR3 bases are TGTGCCAGTAGCGGGAGGGCCCCTGAGCAGTTCTTC.

Written as DNA, the CDR3 is TGCGCCAGCAGCTCACACCCCGGGACAGGGGACGGCTACACCTTC. Encoded protein: CASSSHPGTGDGYTF. The chain links TRBV5-1 to TRBJ1-2, with TRBD1 matching 10 bases. CDR3 size: 15 residues. V shed 3 bases and J 8 bases; nucleotides not matched to a gene: 10. Germline loops: CDR1 SGHRS, CDR2 YFSETQ.

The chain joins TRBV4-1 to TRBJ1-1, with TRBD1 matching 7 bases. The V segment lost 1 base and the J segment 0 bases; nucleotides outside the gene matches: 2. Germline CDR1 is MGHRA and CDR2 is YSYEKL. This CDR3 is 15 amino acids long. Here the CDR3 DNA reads TGCGCCAGCAGCCAAGGGGACAGTGTGAACACTGAAGCTTTCTTT. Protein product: CASSQGDSVNTEAFF.

The CDR3 region is CASSPTGQVPDTQYF. The CDR3 coding sequence is TGCGCCAGCAGCCCTACGGGACAGGTTCCAGATACGCAGTATTTT. J is TRBJ2-3 and V is TRBV5-1, with 8 bases matching TRBD1. The CDR3 has 15 residues. The V gene end was trimmed by 4 bases and the J gene end by 4 bases; junction bases not matched to a gene: 8. The germline CDR1 and CDR2 sequences are SGHRS and YFSETQ. Variable domain in full (rest from reference TRBV5-1 and TRBJ2-3): KAGVTQTPRYLIKTRGQQVTLSCSPISGHRSVSWYQQTPGQGLQFLFEYFSETQRNKGNFPGRFSGRQFSNSRSEMNVSTLELGDSALYLCASSPTGQVPDTQYFGPGTRLTVL.

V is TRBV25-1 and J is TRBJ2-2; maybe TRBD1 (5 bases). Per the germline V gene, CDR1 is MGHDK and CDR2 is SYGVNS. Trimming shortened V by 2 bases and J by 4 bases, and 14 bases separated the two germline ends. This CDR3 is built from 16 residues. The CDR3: CASSESRDYRTGELFF. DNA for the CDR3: TGTGCCAGCAGTGAAAGCAGGGATTACCGCACCGGGGAGCTGTTTTTT.

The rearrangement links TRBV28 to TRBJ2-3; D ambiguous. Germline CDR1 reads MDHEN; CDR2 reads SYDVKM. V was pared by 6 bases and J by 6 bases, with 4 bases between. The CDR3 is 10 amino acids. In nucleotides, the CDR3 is TGTGCCAGCAGGGCGGATACGCAGTATTTT. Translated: CASRADTQYF.

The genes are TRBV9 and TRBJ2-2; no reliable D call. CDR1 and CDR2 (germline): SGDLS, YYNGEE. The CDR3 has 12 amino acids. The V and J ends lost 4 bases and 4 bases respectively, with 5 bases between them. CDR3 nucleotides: TGTGCCAGCAGCCCAATCACCGGGGAGCTGTTTTTT. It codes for CASSPITGELFF.

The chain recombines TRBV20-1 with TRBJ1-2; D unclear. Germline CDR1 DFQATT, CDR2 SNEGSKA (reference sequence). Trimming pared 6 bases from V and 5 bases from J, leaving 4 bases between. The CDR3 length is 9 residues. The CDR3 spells CSAPYGYTF. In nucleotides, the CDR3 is TGCAGTGCGCCGTATGGCTACACCTTC.